These 10 T cell receptor beta chains originate from one sample sequenced in a study of blood T cell repertoires in COVID-19. Generated by immunoSEQ multiplex PCR, the TCRdb table keeps only in-frame clones and is missing some. The top ten clones hold about 10% of a sample with a few hundred thousand clones, almost 90% of them seen once. The sample taken for sequencing was peripheral blood. The receptor source for this set is a woman in her thirties with COVID-19, enrolled during active disease.

Points on this clone: Other DNA variants within this sample encode the same CDR3. The gene calls are TRBV6-5 and TRBJ2-7, with TRBD2 identical over 7 bases. V lost 2 bases, J lost 1 base, and 2 bases stayed unmatched. Germline CDR1 MNHEY, CDR2 SVGAGI. This CDR3 spans 14 amino acids. In DNA, the CDR3 is TGTGCCAGCAGTTACGGGAGGGCGTCCTACGAGCAGTACTTC. It translates to CASSYGRASYEQYF.

This clone is a singleton in its sample. CDR3 protein: CASSFSEEVSQYF. In DNA, the CDR3 is TGTGCCAGCAGTTTTTCCGAAGAGGTGTCCCAGTACTTC. The chain employs TRBV6-5 and TRBJ2-5, with unresolved D. Deletions cut 4 bases from V and 9 bases from J, with 15 bases between. CDR1 and CDR2 from the germline V gene are MNHEY and SVGAGI. The CDR3 totals 13 residues.

The chain uses TRBV9 and TRBJ2-3; 13 positions agree with TRBD2. This CDR3 comprises 15 residues. The trim removed 4 bases at V and 8 bases at J, leaving 7 bases unmatched. Per the germline V gene, CDR1 is SGDLS and CDR2 is YYNGEE. The CDR3 sequence: CASSRGTSGKFTQYF. CDR3 nucleotide sequence: TGTGCCAGCAGCAGGGGGACTAGCGGGAAGTTTACGCAGTATTTT.

In this sample, this clone turned up a few times. The J gene is TRBJ2-7, the V gene TRBV11-2, with D maybe TRBD2 (5 bases). Germline assignment: CDR1 SGHAT and CDR2 FQNNGV. Trimming shortened V by 3 bases and J by 3 bases, and 12 bases separated the two germline ends. CDR3 length: 14 amino acids. DNA for the CDR3: TGTGCCAGCAGCTTGTCTCATGAGGGCTACGAGCAGTACTTC. Translating it yields CASSLSHEGYEQYF.

This clone was recorded once. The chain recombines TRBV20-1 with TRBJ1-1, with 7 nucleotides matching TRBD1. Germline assignment: CDR1 DFQATT and CDR2 SNEGSKA (reference sequence). The CDR3 runs 11 residues. For the CDR3, the DNA is TGCAGCCACCAGGGGGTCACTGAAGCTTTCTTT. It encodes CSHQGVTEAFF.

The chain has TRBV5-6 and TRBJ2-7, with 10 bases aligning to TRBD1. CDR1 and CDR2 (germline): SGHDT, YYEEEE. Trimming removed 2 bases from V and 5 bases from J; junction bases left unmatched: 10. The CDR3 covers 16 residues. The CDR3 is CASSFVGRDRGDEQYF. The CDR3 nucleotides read TGTGCCAGCAGCTTCGTAGGGCGGGACAGGGGAGACGAGCAGTACTTC.

The chain recombines TRBV9 with TRBJ2-1; TRBD2 matches 10 bases. Germline assignment: CDR1 SGDLS and CDR2 YYNGEE. The CDR3 is 15 residues long. V was pared by 4 bases and J by 2 bases, with 3 bases of the junction left unmatched. The CDR3: CASSTSGNPYNEQFF. In nucleotides, the CDR3 is TGTGCCAGCAGCACTAGCGGGAACCCCTACAATGAGCAGTTCTTC.

In DNA form, the CDR3 reads TGCAGTGCTAGACAGGGTGAAAAACTGTTTTTT. Amino acid sequence: CSARQGEKLFF. This sequence joins TRBV20-1 and TRBJ1-4; D perhaps matches TRBD1 (5 bases). Germline CDR1 and CDR2: DFQATT and SNEGSKA (reference sequence). This CDR3 region has 11 residues. V was clipped by 2 bases and J by 7 bases, with 5 bases between them.

The rearrangement links TRBV10-3 to TRBJ2-7; TRBD1 agrees at 7 bases. This CDR3 contains 15 residues. From germline, CDR1 is ENHRY and CDR2 SYGVKD. V dropped 8 bases and J dropped 1; count of bases not matched to a gene: 11. CDR3 DNA: TGTGCCATCGTCGAAGATTACAGGGGTTCCTACGAGCAGTACTTC. Protein sequence: CAIVEDYRGSYEQYF.

This clone was observed a single time. An end of the junction differs from the germline gene, which may be a read error. The V and J genes are TRBV4-2 and TRBJ2-1; a possible D gene is TRBD2 (5 bases). The germline V gene encodes CDR1 LGHNA and CDR2 YNFKEQ. The CDR3 is 15 residues long. DNA for the CDR3: TGTGCCGGCAGCCAAGCGGTAAACTCCTACAATGAGCAGTTCTTC. Translating gives CAGSQAVNSYNEQFF.